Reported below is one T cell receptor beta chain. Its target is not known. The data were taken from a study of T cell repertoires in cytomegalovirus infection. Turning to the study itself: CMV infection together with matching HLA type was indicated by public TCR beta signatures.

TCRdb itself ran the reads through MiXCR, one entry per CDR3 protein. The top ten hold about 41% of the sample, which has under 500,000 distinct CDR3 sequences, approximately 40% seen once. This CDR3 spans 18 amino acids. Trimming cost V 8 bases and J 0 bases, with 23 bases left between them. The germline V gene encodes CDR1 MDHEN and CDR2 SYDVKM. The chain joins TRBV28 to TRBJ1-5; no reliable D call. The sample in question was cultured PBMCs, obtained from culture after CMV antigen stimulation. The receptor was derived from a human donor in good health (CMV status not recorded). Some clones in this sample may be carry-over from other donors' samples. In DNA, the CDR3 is TGTGCCAGCCGCCCCGAGAGGTTATCCTCACTTAGCAATCAGCCCCAGCATTTT. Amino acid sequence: CASRPERLSSLSNQPQHF.